This T cell receptor (beta chain) was profiled in a study of cytomegalovirus exposure and HLA in healthy donors. Comment on this clone: Its antigen is unidentified.

Per germline, CDR1 LGHNA and CDR2 YNFKEQ. This CDR3 is 18 amino acids long. V lost 3 bases, J lost 0 bases, and 11 bases stayed unmatched. Notes on the study in general: While the bulk of TCR sequences proved rare, some public TCRs turned up in many donors.

Clones were sequenced by immunoSEQ multiplex PCR, and TCRdb holds only the in-frame ones, with some missing. This sample yields 190,000 or so clones, of which approximately 84% are seen a single time; under 3.5% belongs to the top ten. The specimen sequenced was PBMCs. This receptor was taken from a woman younger than 30 in good health and CMV-seropositive. The V and J genes are TRBV4-2 and TRBJ2-1; 7 bases fit TRBD2. The CDR3 coding sequence is TGTGCCAGCAGCCAGGAGAGTTGGAGCGGGGCCTCCTACAATGAGCAGTTCTTC. It codes for CASSQESWSGASYNEQFF.